This TCR beta chain was identified during a study of T cells in Graves' hyperthyroidism and ophthalmopathy. TCR beta CDR3 region amplification was performed from RNA transcripts. TCR CDR3 regions were first amplified by RT-PCR with HTBI primers. TCRdb redid the calling of the multiplex PCR reads with MiXCR, one entry per CDR3 protein. The sample has some 800,000 distinct CDR3 sequences; around 38% are singletons. Details on this clonotype: A junction end diverges from the germline sequence, so it may reflect a read error.

It was uncontrolled infection, other autoimmune disease, pregnancy or lactation that excluded patients. Every diagnosis used clinical symptoms, serum thyroxine and TRAb, thyroid ultrasound and orbital computed tomography. Germline V lookup: CDR1 MGHDK, CDR2 SYGVNS. This CDR3 region has 12 residues. Sample: blood. This receptor was identified in a man between 18 and 29 years old with Graves' hyperthyroidism. The V call is TRBV25-1, the J call TRBJ1-4, with a weak D call TRBD1 (5 bases). CDR3 region: CASSEFPGTQPF. CDR3 DNA: TGTGCCAGCAGTGAATTCCCGGGGACCCAACCTTTT.